This T cell receptor beta chain was observed in a study of shared clonotypes between healthy human individuals. Study-level points and caveats: Genetic and exposure-history diversity was limited by the few donors.

Regarding this clone: No antigen is known for it.

V shed 6 bases and J 3 bases; nucleotides not matched to a gene: 8. The CDR3 has 14 amino acids. Germline-derived CDR1 and CDR2 are MDHEN and SYDVKM. The authors loaded around 200 ng DNA, tens of thousands of T cell genomes, into sorted-subset replicate PCRs. The method was immunoSEQ multiplex PCR; TCRdb's version includes in-frame clones alone and lacks a portion of them. The table includes roughly 590,000 clones, 95% detected once. Terminally differentiated effector memory CD45RA+ cells were left out of the naive CD8 fraction, which was CD45RO-negative and positively selected for CCR7. The origin of this receptor is a woman aged 25-40 years in good health. V usage is TRBV28 and J usage is TRBJ2-7, with TRBD1 identical over 7 bases. The source material was naive CD8+ T cells sorted from blood. Here the CDR3 DNA reads TGTGCCAGCAGCCCACCGGGACAGCTCTACGAGCAGTACTTC. It specifies CASSPPGQLYEQYF.